One sample yielded the 16 T cell receptor beta chains listed below, sequenced in a study of long-term antiretroviral therapy in people with HIV. Survey-level immunoSEQ v3.0 assays were run. Sequencing was performed with immunoSEQ multiplex PCR; in TCRdb, only in-frame clones are kept and a portion is missing. Seen here are about 15,000 clones, about 90% observed once, and the top ten hold 14% to 15%. The source was unsorted PBMCs, collected 2.3 to 2.4 years before starting antiretroviral therapy. These receptor sequences come from a woman between 25 and 40 years old with HIV.

CDR3 sequence: CSAHFNEKLFF. The CDR3 coding sequence is TGCAGTGCCCATTTTAATGAAAAACTGTTTTTT. The V call is TRBV20-1, the J call TRBJ1-4; D call uncertain. Germline assignment: CDR1 DFQATT and CDR2 SNEGSKA (reference sequence). V was clipped by 6 bases and J by 4 bases, with 6 bases between them. This CDR3 comprises 11 residues.

The chain couples TRBV30 to TRBJ2-1; TRBD1 aligns across 10 bases. Germline CDR1 reads GTSNPN; CDR2 reads SVGIG (reference sequence). CDR3 length: 16 amino acids. J was trimmed by 1 base and V by 2 bases; bases with no gene match: 5. This chain's CDR3 is CAWSPPGQGSYNEQFF. As DNA, the CDR3 is TGTGCCTGGAGTCCACCGGGACAGGGGTCCTACAATGAGCAGTTCTTC.

This clone was observed once. V usage is TRBV7-9 and J usage is TRBJ2-3; weak D call: TRBD2 (5 bases). The length of the CDR3 is 15 residues. The V and J ends lost 0 bases and 6 bases respectively, with 13 bases between them. Germline CDR1 and CDR2: SEHNR and FQNEAQ (reference sequence). This chain's CDR3 is CASSLARAQADTQYF. The CDR3 nucleotides read TGTGCCAGCAGCTTAGCGCGGGCTCAGGCTGATACGCAGTATTTT.

This chain uses TRBV7-6 with TRBJ2-2; 12 bases align to TRBD2. The germline gives CDR1 SGHVS, CDR2 FNYEAQ. Trimming at V came to 2 bases and at J to 5 bases, leaving 3 bases not matched to a gene. The CDR3 runs 16 residues. In DNA form, the CDR3 reads TGTGCCAGCAGCTTACGGCTAGCGGGGGGGACCGGGGAGCTGTTTTTT. It yields the protein CASSLRLAGGTGELFF.

This chain connects TRBV6-1 to TRBJ2-5; TRBD2 matches at 15 bases. V lost 0 bases, J lost 4 bases, and 3 bases stayed unmatched. Germline V lookup: CDR1 MNHNS, CDR2 SASEGT. The CDR3 extends over 17 amino acids. CDR3 nucleotides: TGTGCCAGCAGTGAAGCCCAGGGACTAGCGGGGGGAGAGACCCAGTACTTC. This translates into CASSEAQGLAGGETQYF.

By sample fraction, this clone is large (0.1 to 1%). The rearrangement links TRBV15 to TRBJ1-5; D is ambiguous. V shed 3 bases and J shed 2 bases, with 11 bases lying between them. Germline V gene sequence: CDR1 LNHNV, CDR2 YYDKDF (reference sequence). The CDR3 sequence is 15 residues long. The CDR3 DNA sequence: TGTGCCACCAGCAGCGACTCTGACGGCAATCAGCCCCAGCATTTT. Translation gives CATSSDSDGNQPQHF.

The chain uses TRBV7-2 and TRBJ2-5, with D maybe TRBD1 (5 bases). This CDR3 region has 13 residues. Germline CDR1 is SGHTA and CDR2 is FQGNSA. Trimming took 3 bases from V and 5 from J, leaving 10 bases between them. The CDR3: CASSFSRVETQYF. In DNA form, the CDR3 reads TGTGCCAGCAGCTTCTCCAGGGTTGAGACCCAGTACTTC.

There are a few counts of this clone. V usage is TRBV10-3 and J usage is TRBJ2-7; D unresolved. This CDR3 contains 14 residues. Germline lookup yields CDR1 ENHRY and CDR2 SYGVKD. Trimming removed 0 bases at V and 9 bases at J, with 15 bases between. CDR3 nucleotide sequence: TGTGCCATCAGTGAGTCGATATCCGGTGTGTGGCAGTACTTC. As protein: CAISESISGVWQYF.

This clone has only one observation. V is TRBV7-2 and J is TRBJ2-3; 14 positions agree with TRBD2. The CDR3 covers 16 residues. Looked up from germline, CDR1 is SGHTA and CDR2 is FQGNSA. The J segment lost 0 bases and the V segment lost 4 bases, leaving 0 bases of the junction unmatched. For the CDR3, the DNA is TGTGCCAGCAGCTGGACTAGCGGGGGGAGCACAGATACGCAGTATTTT. As protein: CASSWTSGGSTDTQYF.

V is TRBV19 and J is TRBJ1-5; D is unclear. The ends were cut back, 8 bases at V and 0 bases at J, with 14 bases in the middle. The germline V gene has CDR1 LNHDA and CDR2 SQIVND (reference sequence). The CDR3 consists of 15 residues. CDR3 DNA sequence: TGTGCCAGTCAACGCTGGACCGATAGCAATCAGCCCCAGCATTTT. It yields the protein CASQRWTDSNQPQHF.

As concerns this clone: A junction end diverges from the germline sequence, so it may reflect a read error. The V and J genes are TRBV27 and TRBJ1-2, with TRBD1 matching over 10 bases. CDR3 size: 14 residues. CDR1 is MNHEY, CDR2 SMNVEV, per germline (reference sequence). The CDR3, as DNA: TGTGCCAGCAATTTAGACGGACAGGGGGATGGCTACACCTTC. Amino acid sequence: CASNLDGQGDGYTF.

Only one count was recorded for this clone. The chain carries TRBV10-3 and TRBJ2-7, with 11 bases fitting TRBD2. CDR1 and CDR2 from the germline V gene are ENHRY and SYGVKD. Trimming cost V 8 bases and J 4 bases; bases outside gene matches: 16. The CDR3 totals 17 residues. The CDR3 DNA follows: TGTGCCATCGGGTTTCCCCCCGGGACTAGCGGACTTTACGAGCAGTACTTC. This sequence encodes CAIGFPPGTSGLYEQYF.

The V and J genes are TRBV18 and TRBJ2-5; D unresolved. Germline CDR1 and CDR2: KGHSH and LQKENI. V was clipped by 4 bases and J by 3 bases, with 12 bases between them. The CDR3 loop spans 14 amino acids. The CDR3 loop reads CASSLPNQEETQYF. The CDR3 DNA sequence: TGTGCCAGCTCACTTCCGAACCAGGAAGAGACCCAGTACTTC.

The genes are TRBV5-1 and TRBJ2-7, with 11 bases aligning to TRBD1. Looked up from germline, CDR1 is SGHRS and CDR2 is YFSETQ. This CDR3 is 14 amino acids long. Germline trimming cut 4 bases from V and 3 bases from J; bases unmatched to any gene: 3. This CDR3 is CASSMGQGVYEQYF. In DNA, the CDR3 is TGCGCCAGCAGCATGGGACAGGGGGTCTACGAGCAGTACTTC. The full variable domain, its missing parts supplied by reference TRBV5-1 and TRBJ2-7, is KAGVTQTPRYLIKTRGQQVTLSCSPISGHRSVSWYQQTPGQGLQFLFEYFSETQRNKGNFPGRFSGRQFSNSRSEMNVSTLELGDSALYLCASSMGQGVYEQYFGPGTRLTVT.

DNA of the CDR3: TGTGCCTCATCATCGAGCTCGGACGGGTTGAACACTGAAGCTTTCTTT. Its protein is CASSSSSDGLNTEAFF. The chain carries TRBV30 and TRBJ1-1; D is unresolved. The CDR3 length is 16 residues. V lost 7 bases and J lost 0, with 21 bases in between. In germline, CDR1 is GTSNPN, CDR2 SVGIG (reference sequence).

This chain links TRBV6-1 with TRBJ1-3, with a possible D match to TRBD1 (5 bases). The germline gives CDR1 MNHNS, CDR2 SASEGT. There are 15 residues in the CDR3. Trimming shortened V by 3 bases and J by 0 bases, and 9 bases separated the two germline ends. CDR3 protein: CASSEHRNSGNTIYF. The CDR3 DNA is TGTGCCAGCAGTGAGCACAGGAACTCTGGAAACACCATATATTTT.